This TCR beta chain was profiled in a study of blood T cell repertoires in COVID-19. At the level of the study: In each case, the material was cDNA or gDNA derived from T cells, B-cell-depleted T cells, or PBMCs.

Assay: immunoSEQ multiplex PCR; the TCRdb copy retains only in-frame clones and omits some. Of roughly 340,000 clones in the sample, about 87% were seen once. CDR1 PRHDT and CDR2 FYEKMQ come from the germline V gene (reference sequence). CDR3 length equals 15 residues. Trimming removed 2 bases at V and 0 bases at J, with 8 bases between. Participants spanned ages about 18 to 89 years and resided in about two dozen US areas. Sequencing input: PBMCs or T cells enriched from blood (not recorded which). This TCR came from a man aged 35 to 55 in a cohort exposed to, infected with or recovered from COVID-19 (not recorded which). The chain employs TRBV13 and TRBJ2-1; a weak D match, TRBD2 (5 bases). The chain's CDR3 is CASSLMAGSYNEQFF. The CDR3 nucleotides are TGTGCCAGCAGCTTAATGGCGGGCTCCTACAATGAGCAGTTCTTC.